One and the same sample provided the 23 T cell receptor beta chains below, sequenced in a study of T cell responses to AZD1222 COVID-19 vaccine. TCRdb's copy holds only in-frame clones and misses some; the assay was immunoSEQ multiplex PCR. The top ten clones hold 5% to 6% of a sample with about 130,000 clones, 88% of them seen once. The specimen was peripheral blood, collected 28 days after the second AZD1222 dose. The receptors were gathered from an adult who received the AZD1222 COVID-19 vaccine.

In its sample, this clone was seen once. The chain is built from TRBV3-1 (or the pseudogene TRBV3-2) and TRBJ2-1; 10 nucleotides align to TRBD2. The CDR3 is 16 amino acids. The J segment lost 7 bases and the V segment lost 0 bases, leaving 6 bases of the junction unmatched. Germline V gene lookup returns CDR1 LGHDT and CDR2 YNNKEL (reference sequence). In nucleotides, the CDR3 is TGTGCCAGCAGCCAAGAAAAAGCGGGAGGGCAGAATGAGCAGTTCTTC. Encoded protein: CASSQEKAGGQNEQFF.

The chain uses TRBV12-3 or TRBV12-4 and TRBJ1-1; D unresolved. CDR3 size: 13 residues. V was cut by 5 bases and J by 4 bases, with 11 bases left in between. CDR3 residues: CASSGGDGTEAFF. In DNA form, the CDR3 reads TGTGCCAGCAGTGGCGGGGATGGCACTGAAGCTTTCTTT.

V and J are TRBV4-1 and TRBJ1-5; no clear D gene. This CDR3 has 15 amino acids. Germline lookup yields CDR1 MGHRA and CDR2 YSYEKL. With 0 bases removed from V and 2 bases from J, the gap between germline ends came to 8 bases. The CDR3: CASSQDYGRNQPQHF. Written as DNA, the CDR3 is TGCGCCAGCAGCCAAGATTACGGCCGCAATCAGCCCCAGCATTTT.

This chain connects TRBV29-1 to TRBJ2-2; 9 nucleotides agree with TRBD1. Unmatched junction bases numbered 6, after V lost 4 bases and J lost 6 bases. Germline-derived CDR1 and CDR2 are SQVTM and ANQGSEA. The CDR3 totals 14 residues. DNA for the CDR3: TGCAGCGTTGGCCGTGGGACAGGGCCCGGGGAGCTGTTTTTT. Translation: CSVGRGTGPGELFF.

The rearrangement joins TRBV24-1 to TRBJ1-4; D is perhaps TRBD1 (5 bases). Trimming stripped 4 bases from V and 8 bases from J, with 13 bases between. Germline CDR1 is KGHDR and CDR2 is SFDVKD. The CDR3 totals 14 residues. DNA of the CDR3: TGTGCCACCAGTGACCCAGGACATGGGGAAAAACTGTTTTTT. This gives the protein CATSDPGHGEKLFF.

The J gene is TRBJ1-6, the V gene TRBV28; D ambiguous. This CDR3 region has 14 residues. V shed 6 bases and J shed 10 bases, with 16 bases lying between them. Per germline, CDR1 MDHEN and CDR2 SYDVKM. The CDR3 DNA reads as TGTGCCAGCAGCTCCGGCGAGCAGGTCTCACCCCTCCACTTT. Protein: CASSSGEQVSPLHF.

CDR3 protein: CASSAGTSGRAYEQYF. The CDR3 nucleotides are TGTGCCAGCAGCGCGGGGACTAGCGGGAGGGCCTACGAGCAGTACTTC. V usage is TRBV5-4 and J usage is TRBJ2-7; 16 bases agree with TRBD2. J was trimmed by 2 bases and V by 4 bases; bases with no gene match: 3. CDR3 length: 16 amino acids. Per germline, CDR1 SGHNT and CDR2 YYREEE (reference sequence). Full variable domain (outside the CDR3, taken from reference TRBV5-4 and TRBJ2-7): ETGVTQSPTHLIKTRGQQVTLRCSSQSGHNTVSWYQQALGQGPQFIFQYYREEENGRGNFPPRFSGLQFPNYSSELNVNALELDDSALYLCASSAGTSGRAYEQYFGPGTRLTVT.

This sequence joins TRBV7-2 and TRBJ1-5; D remains unclear. Deletions cut 2 bases from V and 0 bases from J, with 8 bases between. The CDR3 has 15 amino acids. Germline loops: CDR1 SGHTA, CDR2 FQGNSA. CDR3: CASSLRRDSNQPQHF. Written as DNA, the CDR3 is TGTGCCAGCAGCTTAAGGCGGGATAGCAATCAGCCCCAGCATTTT.

This sequence joins TRBV28 and TRBJ2-7; no reliable D call. The CDR3 is 13 amino acids. V lost 5 bases and J lost 2, with 10 bases in between. In germline, CDR1 is MDHEN, CDR2 SYDVKM. The CDR3: CASSPSDPYEQYF. As DNA, the CDR3 is TGTGCCAGCAGTCCTTCGGACCCCTACGAGCAGTACTTC.

This chain joins TRBV27 and TRBJ2-7; TRBD2 aligns across 12 bases. This CDR3 spans 16 amino acids. V shed 6 bases and J 0 bases; nucleotides not matched to a gene: 6. Germline CDR1 MNHEY, CDR2 SMNVEV (reference sequence). The CDR3 DNA follows: TGTGCCAGCAGAAGACTAGCGGGGGACAGCTCCTACGAGCAGTACTTC. It codes for CASRRLAGDSSYEQYF.

This clone appeared a few times. The chain links TRBV4-1 to TRBJ1-1; a possible D gene is TRBD1 (5 bases). Per the germline V gene, CDR1 is MGHRA and CDR2 is YSYEKL. Trimming removed 0 bases at V and 11 bases at J, with 13 bases between. This CDR3 region has 13 residues. The DNA of the CDR3 is TGCGCCAGCAGCCAAGAACGGGGGGACGGGGCTTTCTTT. Protein: CASSQERGDGAFF.

This sequence joins TRBV4-1 and TRBJ2-2, with 8 bases fitting TRBD2. There are 15 residues in the CDR3. Germline V gene lookup returns CDR1 MGHRA and CDR2 YSYEKL. Trimming took 4 bases from V and 5 from J; bases not matched to a gene: 6. The CDR3 loop is CASSLGLARTGELFF. CDR3 coding DNA: TGCGCCAGCAGCCTCGGACTAGCTAGGACCGGGGAGCTGTTTTTT.

The count of this clone is one. This chain connects TRBV6-6 to TRBJ2-3; TRBD1 agrees at 8 bases. This CDR3 contains 13 residues. Per germline, CDR1 MNHNY and CDR2 SVGAGI (reference sequence). The V segment lost 7 bases and the J segment 5 bases; nucleotides outside the gene matches: 5. CDR3 nucleotides: TGTGCCAGCACTGACAGGGGTGAAGATACGCAGTATTTT. It codes for CASTDRGEDTQYF.

The V gene is TRBV20-1, the J gene TRBJ2-3, with a weak D call TRBD2 (5 bases). Germline V gene sequence: CDR1 DFQATT, CDR2 SNEGSKA (reference sequence). V was pared by 5 bases and J by 11 bases, with 11 bases between. This CDR3 is 10 amino acids long. The CDR3 nucleotides are TGCAGTGCTGAACTAGGTCTGCAGTATTTT. Protein: CSAELGLQYF.

The chain links TRBV5-1 to TRBJ2-3; the D gene is possibly TRBD1 (7 bases). This CDR3 spans 15 amino acids. Between the trimmed V and J ends, which lost 4 bases and 0 bases, there was a span of 12 bases. The germline gives CDR1 SGHRS, CDR2 YFSETQ. The DNA for the CDR3 is TGCGCCAGCAGCGCGGGACAGATTAGCACAGATACGCAGTATTTT. Translated, it gives CASSAGQISTDTQYF. The entire variable domain, with the rest obtained from reference TRBV5-1 and TRBJ2-3, is as follows: KAGVTQTPRYLIKTRGQQVTLSCSPISGHRSVSWYQQTPGQGLQFLFEYFSETQRNKGNFPGRFSGRQFSNSRSEMNVSTLELGDSALYLCASSAGQISTDTQYFGPGTRLTVL.

This chain uses TRBV6-5 with TRBJ1-1; D call uncertain. The germline gives CDR1 MNHEY, CDR2 SVGAGI. The CDR3 covers 13 residues. The ends were cut back, 3 bases at V and 1 base at J, with 6 bases in the middle. The CDR3 region has the DNA TGTGCCAGCAGTTATACAGCGAACACTGAAGCTTTCTTT. Protein product: CASSYTANTEAFF.

The V gene is TRBV19, the J gene TRBJ2-5, with 8 bases matching TRBD2. Germline CDR1 and CDR2: LNHDA and SQIVND (reference sequence). The CDR3 covers 15 residues. Unmatched junction bases numbered 8, after V lost 5 bases and J lost 3 bases. The CDR3, as DNA: TGTGCCAGTAGTCCCCTAACAGCGGGGGAAGAGACCCAGTACTTC. Translation gives CASSPLTAGEETQYF.

V usage is TRBV9 and J usage is TRBJ2-1; D might be TRBD1 (6 bases). This CDR3 is built from 14 residues. Looked up from germline, CDR1 is SGDLS and CDR2 is YYNGEE. V was shortened by 4 bases and J by 4 bases, with 12 bases between the two germline ends. The DNA for the CDR3 is TGTGCCAGCAGCCAGGACAGCCTATACAATGAGCAGTTCTTC. Protein product: CASSQDSLYNEQFF.

The chain uses TRBV2 and TRBJ2-3; 12 nucleotides match TRBD2. V dropped 3 bases and J dropped 6; count of bases not matched to a gene: 7. CDR1 and CDR2 from the germline V gene are SNHLY and FYNNEI. CDR3 size: 16 residues. The CDR3 loop is CASSEWGTSGSDTQYF. The CDR3 nucleotides are TGTGCCAGCAGTGAGTGGGGGACTAGCGGGTCGGATACGCAGTATTTT.

DNA for the CDR3: TGTGCCAGCAGTGAAGAAGCCGCAGATACGCAGTATTTT. This encodes CASSEEAADTQYF. This chain joins TRBV2 and TRBJ2-3; D gene unclear. Trimming cost V 1 base and J 4 bases, with 6 bases left between them. Germline CDR1 reads SNHLY; CDR2 reads FYNNEI. This CDR3 is built from 13 residues.

The chain uses TRBV19 and TRBJ1-2, with TRBD1 identical over 10 bases. CDR1 LNHDA and CDR2 SQIVND come from the germline V gene (reference sequence). With 5 bases clipped from V and 4 bases from J, the junction kept 4 bases outside the gene matches. The CDR3 is 14 amino acids. The CDR3 sequence: CASSVGQGSYGYTF. The CDR3 bases are TGTGCCAGTAGTGTGGGACAGGGGAGCTATGGCTACACCTTC.

V usage is TRBV18 and J usage is TRBJ2-1, with 7 nucleotides matching TRBD2. The CDR3 sequence is 17 residues long. Germline V gene sequence: CDR1 KGHSH, CDR2 LQKENI. V shed 5 bases and J 0 bases; nucleotides not matched to a gene: 10. The CDR3 nucleotides read TGTGCCAGCTCATCAGGGTCCGGGACTAACTCCTACAATGAGCAGTTCTTC. Translated: CASSSGSGTNSYNEQFF.

The chain joins TRBV3-1 (or the pseudogene TRBV3-2) to TRBJ2-3; D might be TRBD2 (6 bases). This CDR3 has 15 amino acids. The germline V gene encodes CDR1 LGHDT and CDR2 YNNKEL (reference sequence). Trimming stripped 5 bases from V and 4 bases from J, with 16 bases between. The CDR3 region has the DNA TGTGCCAGCAGCAAGATCTGGGGGGTGTCAGATACGCAGTATTTT. This sequence encodes CASSKIWGVSDTQYF.